A selection of T cell receptor beta chains follows, all from one sample in a study of blood T cell repertoires in COVID-19. Generated by immunoSEQ multiplex PCR, the TCRdb table keeps only in-frame clones and is missing some. Counted here are 300,000 to 350,000 clones, roughly 90% occurring once; the ten biggest clones make up under 3.5%. The sequenced sample was peripheral blood. The origin of the receptors is a woman aged 30 to 39 with COVID-19, enrolled during active disease. CDR3s include the opening cysteine and the closing phenylalanine or tryptophan. The D gene is left open where the match is weak. The listing skips clone size in some rows; elsewhere it reads once, few, many or a size class.

>TRBD1|TRBV24-1|TRBJ2-3|12|NA
TGTGCCACGTCCAGGGGGAGAGATACGCAGTATTTT
CATSRGRDTQYF
>TRBD2|TRBV6-4|TRBJ2-1|16|NA
TGTGCCAGCAGTCCCAATACCGGGACTAGCGGAAATGAGCAGTTCTTC
CASSPNTGTSGNEQFF
>TRBD2|TRBV18|TRBJ2-7|15|once
TGTGCCAGCTCGCCGGCGGGGCGGGAGTCCAACGAGCAGTACTTC
CASSPAGRESNEQYF
>TRBD1|TRBV5-6|TRBJ1-4|17|NA
TGTGCCAGCAGCTTGTGGACAGGGGGCGGTACTAATGAAAAACTGTTTTTT
CASSLWTGGGTNEKLFF
>NA|TRBV5-5|TRBJ1-2|15|NA
TGTGCCAGCAGCTTGGCGGTGGGAGGTGGCTATGGCTACACCTTC
CASSLAVGGGYGYTF
>TRBD1|TRBV29-1|TRBJ1-2|13|NA
TGCAGCGTTCCGGGACAGGGGGCGCCTGGCTACACCTTC
CSVPGQGAPGYTF
>NA|TRBV7-9|TRBJ2-1|15|NA
TGTGCCAGCAGCTTAGCGCGGGTCTCCTACAATGAGCAGTTCTTC
CASSLARVSYNEQFF
>TRBD1|TRBV6-1|TRBJ1-6|15|NA
TGTGCCAGCAGTAGGGACAGTAGGCGCGATTCACCCCTCCACTTT
CASSRDSRRDSPLHF
>NA|TRBV19|TRBJ1-2|17|NA
TGTGCCAGTAACGCCGGACAGATGTCTTTGGACGACTATGGCTACACCTTC
CASNAGQMSLDDYGYTF
>TRBD2|TRBV10-3|TRBJ2-3|14|NA
TGTGCCATCAGACTAGCGGGAGCACAAGATACGCAGTATTTT
CAIRLAGAQDTQYF
>TRBD2|TRBV19|TRBJ2-1|14|NA
TGTGCCAGTAGTATAACTAGCGGGAGTGGTGAGCAGTTCTTC
CASSITSGSGEQFF
>NA|TRBV3-1/TRBV3-2|TRBJ1-5|13|NA
TGTGCCAGCAGCCAAAAAACGGATCAGCCCCAGCATTTT
CASSQKTDQPQHF
>NA|TRBV19|TRBJ2-5|14|NA
TGTGCCAGTAGTATAACCGGGATCGAAGAGACCCAGTACTTC
CASSITGIEETQYF
>NA|TRBV30|TRBJ1-2|13|NA
TGTGCCTGGAGTGCTCTGGGGCGATATGGCTACACCTTC
CAWSALGRYGYTF
>NA|TRBV29-1|TRBJ1-3|14|NA
TGCAGCGTTGTAAAGTCATCAGCTGGAAACACCATATATTTT
CSVVKSSAGNTIYF
>NA|TRBV9|TRBJ1-5|15|NA
TGTGCCAGCAGCCCCGGCGGCAGGGTAGAAGAGCCCCAGCATTTT
CASSPGGRVEEPQHF
>NA|TRBV14|TRBJ2-3|16|NA
TGTGCCAGCAGCCGATCACCGGGACTTCGCACAGATACGCAGTATTTT
CASSRSPGLRTDTQYF
>NA|TRBV3-1/TRBV3-2|TRBJ2-5|16|NA
TGTGCCAGCAGCCAGCCTTACCGGGATGCAAAAGAGACCCAGTACTTC
CASSQPYRDAKETQYF
>TRBD2|TRBV10-2|TRBJ2-7|16|NA
TGCGCCAGCAGTGAGAACAGCGGGAGTAAACGCTACGAGCAGTACTTC
CASSENSGSKRYEQYF
>TRBD2|TRBV10-2|TRBJ2-1|16|NA
TGCGCCAGCAGTGTTGTGGGCGGGGGTGAGGGGAATGAGCAGTTCTTC
CASSVVGGGEGNEQFF
>TRBD1|TRBV7-9|TRBJ2-3|16|NA
TGTGCCAGCAGCTTAGCTTGGACAGGGGGTCAAGATACGCAGTATTTT
CASSLAWTGGQDTQYF
>NA|TRBV5-6|TRBJ2-3|15|few
TGTGCCAGCAGCTCTAGTCCCCTCGCTCAGGATACGCAGTATTTT
CASSSSPLAQDTQYF
>NA|TRBV7-8|TRBJ2-7|14|NA
TGTGCCAGCAGCCCGACCGGGACACCATACGAGCAGTACTTC
CASSPTGTPYEQYF
>TRBD1|TRBV5-1|TRBJ1-3|13|NA
TGCGCCAGCAGCTTGGACAGGGGGAACACCATATATTTT
CASSLDRGNTIYF
>TRBD2|TRBV7-2|TRBJ2-1|17|NA
TGTGCCAGCAGCTTAGCGCGGGCTAGCGGGAGGTCTGATGAGCAGTTCTTC
CASSLARASGRSDEQFF
>NA|TRBV12-3/TRBV12-4|TRBJ2-3|12|NA
TGTGCCAGCAGTTTAAAGGGGGATACGCAGTATTTT
CASSLKGDTQYF
>TRBD2|TRBV11-2|TRBJ2-7|15|NA
TGTGCCAGCAGCCTCGGACTAGCGGGAGGGGGCGAGCAGTACTTC
CASSLGLAGGGEQYF
>NA|TRBV6-5|TRBJ1-4|15|NA
TGTGCCAGCAGTAGGACCGGAGGACTAAATGAAAAACTGTTTTTT
CASSRTGGLNEKLFF
>NA|TRBV7-8|TRBJ1-1|13|once
TGTGCCAGCAGCTTAGGGAGGAACACTGAAGCTTTCTTT
CASSLGRNTEAFF
>NA|TRBV7-2|TRBJ1-5|14|once
TGTGCCAGCAGCTTAGCTCGAAGCCAGGGGCCCCAGCATTTT
CASSLARSQGPQHF
>NA|TRBV29-1|TRBJ1-5|12|NA
TGCAGCGTTGCAGGGATAGATCAGCCCCAGCATTTT
CSVAGIDQPQHF
>NA|TRBV28|TRBJ1-2|13|medium-sized
TGTGCCAGCAGTTTAAGCCTAGACCGGGGCTACACCTTC
CASSLSLDRGYTF
>TRBD2|TRBV5-1|TRBJ2-3|15|NA
TGCGCCAGCAGGGGGACTAGCGGGAGCACAGATACGCAGTATTTT
CASRGTSGSTDTQYF
>NA|TRBV3-1/TRBV3-2|TRBJ2-5|14|NA
TGTGCCAGCAGCCAAGGCGGAGGATTCGAGACCCAGTACTTC
CASSQGGGFETQYF